In its sample, the clone carrying this TCR beta chain was seen many times. This sample was taken from a study of identical twins. The authors used template switching to add a universal primer site and gave cDNA unique molecular identifiers. MiXCR, applied by TCRdb to the 5' RACE reads, yields one record per CDR3 protein. The repertoire holds a few hundred thousand distinct CDR3 sequences, roughly 9% seen once, with about 8.1% in the top ten. The V gene's germline CDR1 is MNHEY and CDR2 SVGAGI. V lost 2 bases to trimming and J lost 7 bases, with 12 bases between them. The CDR3 loop spans 13 amino acids.

The TCR sequence derives from a woman in her forties or fifties in good health. Sequencing was performed on naive T cells sorted from blood. The chain links TRBV6-5 to TRBJ2-7, with TRBD1 as a possible D gene (6 bases). The CDR3 sequence: CASSYMATGEQYF. CDR3 sequence (DNA): TGTGCCAGCAGTTACATGGCAACAGGGGAGCAGTACTTC.